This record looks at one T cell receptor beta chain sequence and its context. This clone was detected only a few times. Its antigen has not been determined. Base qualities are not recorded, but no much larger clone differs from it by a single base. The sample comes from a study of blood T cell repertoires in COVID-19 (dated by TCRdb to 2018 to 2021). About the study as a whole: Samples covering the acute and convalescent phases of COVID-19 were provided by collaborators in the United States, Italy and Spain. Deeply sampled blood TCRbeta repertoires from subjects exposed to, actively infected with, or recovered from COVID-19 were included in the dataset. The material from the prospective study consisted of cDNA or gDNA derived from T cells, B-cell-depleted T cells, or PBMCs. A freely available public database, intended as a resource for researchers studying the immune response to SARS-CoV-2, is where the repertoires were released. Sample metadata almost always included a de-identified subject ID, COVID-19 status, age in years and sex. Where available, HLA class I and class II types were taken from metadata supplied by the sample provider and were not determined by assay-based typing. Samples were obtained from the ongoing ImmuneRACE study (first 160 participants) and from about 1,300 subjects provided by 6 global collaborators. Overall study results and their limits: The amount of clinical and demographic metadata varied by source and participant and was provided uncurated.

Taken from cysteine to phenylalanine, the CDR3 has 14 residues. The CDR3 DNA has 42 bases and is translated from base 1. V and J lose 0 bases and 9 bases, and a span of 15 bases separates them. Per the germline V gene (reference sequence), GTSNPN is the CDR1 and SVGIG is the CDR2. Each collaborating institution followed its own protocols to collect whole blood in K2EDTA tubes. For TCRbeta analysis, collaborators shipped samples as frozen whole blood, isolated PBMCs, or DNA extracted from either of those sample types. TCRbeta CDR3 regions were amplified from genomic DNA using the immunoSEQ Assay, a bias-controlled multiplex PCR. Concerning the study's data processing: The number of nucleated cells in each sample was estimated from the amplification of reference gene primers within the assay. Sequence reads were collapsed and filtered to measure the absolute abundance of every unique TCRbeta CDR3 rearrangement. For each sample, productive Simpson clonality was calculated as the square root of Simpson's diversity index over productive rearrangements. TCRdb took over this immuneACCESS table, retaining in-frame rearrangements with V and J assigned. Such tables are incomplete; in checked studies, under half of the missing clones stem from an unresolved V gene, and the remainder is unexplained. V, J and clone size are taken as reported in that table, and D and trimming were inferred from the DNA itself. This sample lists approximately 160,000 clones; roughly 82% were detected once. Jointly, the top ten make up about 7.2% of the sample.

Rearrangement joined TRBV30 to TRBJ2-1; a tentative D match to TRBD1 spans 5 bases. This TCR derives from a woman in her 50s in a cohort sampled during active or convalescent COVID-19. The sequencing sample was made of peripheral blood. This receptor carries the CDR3 CAWSVHTRAAEQFF. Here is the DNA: TGTGCCTGGAGTGTACACACCAGGGCTGCTGAGCAGTTCTTC. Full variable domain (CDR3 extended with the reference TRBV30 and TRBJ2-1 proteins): SQTIHQWPATLVQPVGSPLSLECTVEGTSNPNLYWYRQAAGRGLQLLFYSVGIGQISSEVPQNLSASRPQDRQFILSSKKLLLSDSGFYLCAWSVHTRAAEQFFGPGTRLTVL.